A selection of T cell receptor beta chains follows, all from one sample in a study of cytomegalovirus exposure and HLA in healthy donors. The table came from immunoSEQ multiplex PCR; TCRdb's copy has only in-frame clones and leaves some out. Here the sample spans around 150,000 clones, 82% being singletons. The sequencing sample was made of PBMCs. The receptor source for this set is a girl aged 5-17 years in good health and CMV-seropositive. Both conserved end residues are part of each CDR3. A D gene is named only where the DNA matches it firmly. Size values are once, few and many counts, or a class for expanded clones, and some rows have none.

v_gene,j_gene,abundance,d_gene,CDR3aa,CDR3nt
TRBV9,TRBJ2-6,-,-,CASSPGDLNSGANVLTF,TGTGCCAGCAGCCCAGGGGACCTCAACTCTGGGGCCAACGTCCTGACTTTC
TRBV6-5,TRBJ1-2,-,-,CASSPTPTGNYGYTF,TGTGCCAGCAGTCCAACACCGACAGGCAACTATGGCTACACCTTC
TRBV6-5,TRBJ1-1,-,-,CASSYQMNTEAFF,TGTGCCAGCAGTTATCAGATGAACACTGAAGCTTTCTTT
TRBV28,TRBJ2-3,-,TRBD2,CASSPPVSGSTDTQYF,TGTGCCAGCAGTCCGCCGGTTAGCGGGAGCACAGATACGCAGTATTTT
TRBV6-5,TRBJ2-1,-,TRBD1,CASSDRGLYNEQFF,TGTGCCAGTTCGGACAGGGGGCTTTACAATGAGCAGTTCTTC
TRBV4-3,TRBJ2-3,-,TRBD2,CASSLGLAGSGTDTQYF,TGCGCCAGCAGCCTTGGACTAGCGGGGAGCGGCACAGATACGCAGTATTTT
TRBV5-4,TRBJ1-2,few,TRBD1,CASSRQYRDREGGYTF,TGTGCCAGCAGCCGACAATACCGGGACAGGGAAGGCGGCTACACCTTC
TRBV7-9,TRBJ2-2,-,-,CASSPDTGELFF,TGTGCCAGCAGCCCCGACACCGGGGAGCTGTTTTTT
TRBV2,TRBJ1-2,-,TRBD1,CASSGRQGGNYGYTF,TGTGCCAGCAGTGGGAGACAGGGAGGTAACTATGGCTACACCTTC
TRBV30,TRBJ1-4,-,-,CAWSARGEKLFF,TGTGCCTGGAGTGCCAGGGGTGAAAAACTGTTTTTT
TRBV11-1,TRBJ2-1,-,-,CASSQKRTQNEQFF,TGTGCCAGCAGCCAAAAGAGGACTCAGAATGAGCAGTTCTTC
TRBV7-3,TRBJ2-3,-,-,CASSLTLGTADTQYF,TGTGCCAGCAGCTTGACCCTCGGGACTGCAGATACGCAGTATTTT
TRBV7-2,TRBJ2-7,-,TRBD1,CASSFRTGDYEQYF,TGTGCCAGCAGCTTCAGGACAGGGGACTACGAGCAGTACTTC
TRBV5-4,TRBJ2-5,-,TRBD2,CASSAGTSPTGETQYF,TGTGCCAGCAGCGCGGGGACTAGCCCTACTGGAGAGACCCAGTACTTC